The 25 T cell receptor beta chains in this list originate from one sample, sequenced in a study of CD8+ T cells in alopecia areata. As to treatment: oral pan-JAK inhibitor, 5-10 mg twice daily. Extracted RNA was reverse transcribed, and the resulting cDNA served as sequencing template. The method was immunoSEQ multiplex PCR; TCRdb's version includes in-frame clones alone and lacks a portion of them. The sample comprises some 190,000 clones, more than 60% of which are singletons, and 0.95% to 1.5% rests with the top ten. This sample comprised CD4+ T cells sorted from blood, obtained between weeks 43 and 45, from a patient treated with tofacitinib. These receptors were collected from a human donor with alopecia areata.

The V and J genes are TRBV25-1 and TRBJ1-6; D call uncertain. This CDR3 has 14 residues. V dropped 3 bases and J dropped 0 bases, with 3 bases sitting between them. Germline loops: CDR1 MGHDK, CDR2 SYGVNS. The CDR3 loop is CASSDLSYNSPLHF. The CDR3 DNA reads TGTGCCAGCAGTGACCTCTCCTATAATTCACCCCTCCACTTT.

The gene calls are TRBV30 and TRBJ2-1, with D unclear. The CDR3 loop spans 13 amino acids. Per the germline V gene, CDR1 is GTSNPN and CDR2 is SVGIG (reference sequence). Trimming removed 0 bases at V and 5 bases at J, with 8 bases between. CDR3 residues: CAWSVPFNNEQFF. CDR3 in DNA: TGTGCCTGGAGTGTCCCGTTTAACAATGAGCAGTTCTTC.

This chain uses TRBV2 with TRBJ2-2, with D possibly matching TRBD2 (6 bases). Trimming pared 5 bases from V and 0 bases from J, leaving 10 bases between. This CDR3 contains 15 residues. Germline V lookup: CDR1 SNHLY, CDR2 FYNNEI. CDR3: CASSREFSNTGELFF. For the CDR3, the DNA is TGTGCCAGCAGTCGGGAGTTCTCGAACACCGGGGAGCTGTTTTTT.

To note about this clone: An end of the junction does not agree with germline; a read error may underlie this. V and J are TRBV30 and TRBJ2-7; D is possibly TRBD2 (5 bases). The CDR3 contains 9 residues. The germline CDR1 and CDR2 sequences are GTSNPN and SVGIG (reference sequence). The CDR3 nucleotides are TGTGCCTATGGCAGAGAGGGAACCTTC. It is translated as CAYGREGTF. Full variable domain (remainder filled in from reference TRBV30 and TRBJ2-7): SQTIHQWPATLVQPVGSPLSLECTVEGTSNPNLYWYRQAAGRGLQLLFYSVGIGQISSEVPQNLSASRPQDRQFILSSKKLLLSDSGFYLCAYGREGTFGPGTRLTVT.

This chain uses TRBV7-2 with TRBJ1-6, with D perhaps matching TRBD1 (6 bases). The CDR3 has 15 residues. Germline V lookup: CDR1 SGHTA, CDR2 FQGNSA. The ends were cut back, 5 bases at V and 7 bases at J, with 15 bases in the middle. DNA for the CDR3: TGTGCCAGCAGCCTTGGGACAAATCTGAATTCACCCCTCCACTTT. Amino acid sequence: CASSLGTNLNSPLHF.

The rearrangement joins TRBV7-6 to TRBJ2-3; D is uncertain. V lost 5 bases, J lost 0 bases, and 15 bases lay in between. CDR3 length: 16 residues. CDR1 and CDR2 from the germline V gene are SGHVS and FNYEAQ. This CDR3 is CASSPLAKGSTDTQYF. CDR3 DNA sequence: TGTGCCAGCAGCCCCCTTGCGAAAGGGAGCACAGATACGCAGTATTTT.

J is TRBJ2-4 and V is TRBV28; D is possibly TRBD2 (5 bases). V gave up 8 bases and J gave up 6 bases, with 11 bases separating them. Germline CDR1 reads MDHEN; CDR2 reads SYDVKM. The CDR3 length is 12 residues. CDR3 in DNA: TGTGCCAGCGCCGAGGCGGGAAACATTCAGTACTTC. Translated, it gives CASAEAGNIQYF.

This chain links TRBV2 with TRBJ2-3; perhaps TRBD2 as D (5 bases). Germline CDR1 SNHLY, CDR2 FYNNEI. V was trimmed by 1 base and J by 6 bases, leaving 8 bases between them. The CDR3 spans 13 residues. CDR3 region: CASSEGTGDTQYF. The CDR3 DNA reads TGTGCCAGCAGTGAAGGGACGGGGGATACGCAGTATTTT.

This clone has just a few counts. The junction shows a germline mismatch at one end, possibly a read error. The V and J genes are TRBV27 and TRBJ1-2; TRBD1 might be the D (6 bases). The germline gives CDR1 MNHEY, CDR2 SMNVEV (reference sequence). The CDR3 extends over 13 amino acids. CDR3 protein: CASSRQWTDARIF. The CDR3, as DNA: TGTGCCAGCAGCCGGCAATGGACAGACGCTCGGATCTTC.

The V call is TRBV7-2, the J call TRBJ1-4; 7 bases line up with TRBD1. Germline V gene lookup returns CDR1 SGHTA and CDR2 FQGNSA. The CDR3 is 15 residues long. With 7 bases clipped from V and 0 bases from J, the junction kept 5 bases outside the gene matches. The CDR3: CASTEQGTTNEKLFF. The CDR3 DNA reads as TGTGCCAGCACCGAACAGGGGACAACTAATGAAAAACTGTTTTTT.

The chain joins TRBV9 to TRBJ1-1, with no clear D. Germline values: CDR1 SGDLS, CDR2 YYNGEE. The CDR3 spans 12 residues. Trimming shortened V by 2 bases and J by 1 base, and 3 bases separated the two germline ends. CDR3 nucleotides: TGTGCCAGCAGCGTGGAGAACACTGAAGCTTTCTTT. Amino acids: CASSVENTEAFF.

CDR3 bases: TGTGCCAGCAGGGAAACCGGGACAAGAAACACCGGGGAGCTGTTTTTT. It codes for CASRETGTRNTGELFF. The rearrangement links TRBV25-1 to TRBJ2-2; a possible D gene is TRBD1 (6 bases). The germline gives CDR1 MGHDK, CDR2 SYGVNS. V was trimmed by 6 bases and J by 2 bases, leaving 16 bases between them. The CDR3 is 16 amino acids.

This clone was seen a few times. The J gene is TRBJ1-4, the V gene TRBV29-1; 9 nucleotides line up with TRBD1. V dropped 6 bases and J dropped 8; count of bases not matched to a gene: 7. CDR3 length: 13 residues. CDR1 SQVTM and CDR2 ANQGSEA come from the germline V gene. In nucleotides, the CDR3 is TGCAGCGTCGTTCGGACAGGGGTGGAAAAACTGTTTTTT. Amino acids: CSVVRTGVEKLFF.

The chain has TRBV13 and TRBJ1-1; TRBD1 agrees at 7 bases. This CDR3 has 15 residues. V was pared by 5 bases and J by 1 base, with 7 bases of the junction left unmatched. Germline CDR1 PRHDT, CDR2 FYEKMQ (reference sequence). The CDR3 DNA follows: TGTGCCAGCAGCGTACAGGGGAGCAAGAACACTGAAGCTTTCTTT. Translating it yields CASSVQGSKNTEAFF.

This clone appeared once. CDR3 nucleotides: TGTGCCAGCAGCGACTTAGGATATACTTCAGATACGCAGTATTTT. It yields the protein CASSDLGYTSDTQYF. V usage is TRBV7-2 and J usage is TRBJ2-3; D is undetermined. This CDR3 region has 15 residues. The germline CDR1 and CDR2 sequences are SGHTA and FQGNSA. Trimming removed 5 bases from V and 4 bases from J, with 16 bases in between.

CDR3 region: CASSSTLQGRLDEKLFF. CDR3 sequence (DNA): TGTGCCAGCAGCTCAACGTTACAGGGACGGCTTGATGAAAAACTGTTTTTT. The chain employs TRBV5-6 and TRBJ1-4; D might be TRBD1 (6 bases). CDR3 size: 17 residues. Trimming left V 3 bases short and J 6 bases short, with 21 bases between. The V gene's germline CDR1 is SGHDT and CDR2 YYEEEE. The full variable domain, completed using reference TRBV5-6 and TRBJ1-4, is DAGVTQSPTHLIKTRGQQVTLRCSPKSGHDTVSWYQQALGQGPQFIFQYYEEEERQRGNFPDRFSGHQFPNYSSELNVNALLLGDSALYLCASSSTLQGRLDEKLFFGSGTQLSVL.

The chain joins TRBV30 to TRBJ2-7; D uncertain. CDR1 and CDR2 (germline): GTSNPN, SVGIG (reference sequence). The CDR3 loop spans 12 amino acids. V dropped 0 bases and J dropped 12 bases, with 15 bases sitting between them. CDR3 coding DNA: TGTGCCTGGAGTGTAGACCCGAGGACCCCGTACTTC. This gives the protein CAWSVDPRTPYF.

This chain joins TRBV30 and TRBJ1-1, with D unclear. Trimming cost V 6 bases and J 6 bases, with 8 bases left between them. The length of the CDR3 is 10 residues. The germline V gene encodes CDR1 GTSNPN and CDR2 SVGIG (reference sequence). CDR3 residues: CACRIAEAFF. The CDR3 coding sequence is TGTGCCTGTCGAATAGCTGAAGCTTTCTTT.

This clone was counted a single time. The chain links TRBV5-1 to TRBJ2-7; 8 positions agree with TRBD2. Germline V lookup: CDR1 SGHRS, CDR2 YFSETQ. CDR3 size: 15 residues. V was pared by 0 bases and J by 6 bases, with 8 bases of the junction left unmatched. CDR3 bases: TGCGCCAGCAGCTTGGTCGCGGGAGGCGACCTCGAGCAGTACTTC. Translating gives CASSLVAGGDLEQYF.

The V gene is TRBV29-1, the J gene TRBJ1-4, with D perhaps matching TRBD1 (6 bases). The CDR3 length is 13 residues. Germline-derived CDR1 and CDR2 are SQVTM and ANQGSEA. With 7 bases removed from V and 8 bases from J, the gap between germline ends came to 17 bases. CDR3 bases: TGCAGCGGATCAACAGGGTCCGGGGAAAAACTGTTTTTT. This sequence encodes CSGSTGSGEKLFF.

The chain joins TRBV7-3 to TRBJ2-1, with D perhaps matching TRBD1 (6 bases). Trimming took 5 bases from V and 1 from J, leaving 9 bases between them. The CDR3 loop spans 14 amino acids. Germline lookup yields CDR1 SGHTA and CDR2 FQGTGA. The CDR3: CASSPQGSYNEQFF. The CDR3 DNA reads TGTGCCAGCAGCCCCCAGGGGTCCTACAATGAGCAGTTCTTC.

The J gene is TRBJ2-3, the V gene TRBV7-9; 14 bases agree with TRBD2. Germline loops: CDR1 SEHNR, CDR2 FQNEAQ (reference sequence). Losses at the gene ends were 5 bases for V and 6 bases for J; bases not matched to a gene: 7. The CDR3 extends over 16 amino acids. The CDR3: CASSGPTSGGADTQYF. The CDR3 DNA sequence: TGTGCCAGCAGCGGTCCGACTAGCGGGGGGGCCGATACGCAGTATTTT.

The chain employs TRBV6-5 and TRBJ2-2; D gene unclear. The CDR3 sequence is 15 residues long. Trimming took 4 bases from V and 6 from J, leaving 15 bases between them. From germline, CDR1 is MNHEY and CDR2 SVGAGI. The CDR3 DNA is TGTGCCAGCAGTTCGATAGTTATCTCGGCCGGGGAGCTGTTTTTT. It encodes CASSSIVISAGELFF.

The chain carries TRBV29-1 and TRBJ2-7; 10 bases match TRBD1. There are 14 residues in the CDR3. Trimming removed 3 bases from V and 6 bases from J; junction bases left unmatched: 8. Germline CDR1 SQVTM, CDR2 ANQGSEA. The CDR3 DNA reads as TGCAGCGTTGATGGGGACAGGGGTGAGAGCGAGCAGTACTTC. It codes for CSVDGDRGESEQYF.

CDR3 nucleotide sequence: TGCAGCGTTGAAATATTAGTGTCGGAGACCCAGTACTTC. Translated: CSVEILVSETQYF. The chain has TRBV29-1 and TRBJ2-5; D not certain. Germline lookup yields CDR1 SQVTM and CDR2 ANQGSEA. This CDR3 contains 13 residues. V dropped 2 bases and J dropped 5 bases, with 12 bases sitting between them.